This T cell receptor beta chain comes out of a study of Ad26.COV2.S vaccination and SARS-CoV-2 variants. Study overall: The donor was enrolled in the Ad26.COV2.S arm of the COV1001 trial. Each vaccinee took Ad26.COV2.S intramuscularly, once or twice 56 days apart. Study-level results: Substantial response breadth was reportedly seen for spike-specific CD8+ and CD4+ T cells after vaccination.

Treatment noted: 19 received Ad26.COV2.S at low or high dose, single or two shots; 5 received placebo; per-sample allocation not given. Each sample was drawn 63 days after the first injection (of vaccine or placebo). The shot given was an Ad26 vector that makes Wuhan-strain SARS-CoV-2 spike. Profiling relied on immunoSEQ multiplex PCR, and the TCRdb table lists in-frame clones only, not all of them. This sample has 350,000 to 400,000 clones, with 88% found just once. This clone has more than one count but fewer than ten. Its antigen is as yet unknown. V lost 6 bases and J lost 11, with 20 bases in between. CDR1 and CDR2 (germline): MNHEY, SMNVEV (reference sequence). This CDR3 has 15 residues.

The gene calls are TRBV27 and TRBJ1-6; D is possibly TRBD1 (6 bases). The sequence came from a person aged 18-65 years who received the Ad26.COV2.S COVID-19 vaccine or a placebo. Source: peripheral blood, taken in a trial of Ad26.COV2.S vaccine versus placebo. The CDR3 nucleotides read TGTGCCAGCAGGCCTGCGACAGGAAGAGGGACACCCCTCCACTTT. As protein: CASRPATGRGTPLHF.